These 7 T cell receptor beta chains originate from one sample sequenced in a study of cytomegalovirus exposure and HLA in healthy donors. PCR used 60 Vbeta primers and 13 Jbeta primers. Assay used: immunoSEQ multiplex PCR; TCRdb lists only in-frame clones, some missing. Here the sample spans 150,000 to 200,000 clones, roughly 85% being singletons. Source material: PBMCs. The receptors stem from a male donor in good health and CMV-seronegative.

There are a few counts of this clone. This rearrangement joins TRBV7-8 to TRBJ1-5; no clear D gene. This CDR3 contains 17 residues. V lost 5 bases and J lost 7, with 24 bases in between. Germline lookup yields CDR1 SGHVS and CDR2 FQNEAQ. Here the CDR3 reads CASSPVGIVARGQPQHF. For the CDR3, the DNA is TGTGCCAGCAGCCCCGTCGGTATTGTGGCCCGCGGACAGCCCCAGCATTTT.

V usage is TRBV4-3 and J usage is TRBJ2-4; TRBD2 agrees at 8 bases. Germline V gene sequence: CDR1 LGHNA, CDR2 YSLEER. Germline trimming cut 4 bases from V and 0 bases from J; bases unmatched to any gene: 5. The CDR3 totals 16 residues. CDR3 region: CASSPGTSLAKNIQYF. In DNA form, the CDR3 reads TGCGCCAGCAGCCCTGGGACTAGTTTAGCCAAAAACATTCAGTACTTC.

V is TRBV5-6 and J is TRBJ1-3; 7 nucleotides align to TRBD1. Germline CDR1 is SGHDT and CDR2 is YYEEEE. Trimming cost V 0 bases and J 10 bases; bases outside gene matches: 7. The CDR3 has 14 amino acids. The CDR3 here is CASSLGQGSGTIYF. The CDR3 nucleotides read TGTGCCAGCAGCTTGGGACAGGGTTCGGGGACCATATATTTT.

The genes are TRBV30 and TRBJ1-2; 8 positions agree with TRBD1. CDR1 and CDR2 (germline): GTSNPN, SVGIG (reference sequence). Trimming took 1 base from V and 3 from J; bases not matched to a gene: 10. CDR3 size: 16 residues. The CDR3 bases are TGTGCCTGGAGTGCCCCAGCCGGGACAGGATACTATGGCTACACCTTC. Amino acid sequence: CAWSAPAGTGYYGYTF. The variable domain in full, completed from reference TRBV30 and TRBJ1-2, reads SQTIHQWPATLVQPVGSPLSLECTVEGTSNPNLYWYRQAAGRGLQLLFYSVGIGQISSEVPQNLSASRPQDRQFILSSKKLLLSDSGFYLCAWSAPAGTGYYGYTFGSGTRLTVV.

V gene TRBV19 combines with J gene TRBJ2-5; weak D call: TRBD2 (7 bases). Trimming removed 5 bases at V and 0 bases at J, with 13 bases between. Germline loops: CDR1 LNHDA, CDR2 SQIVND (reference sequence). CDR3 length: 15 residues. The CDR3 DNA follows: TGTGCCAGTAGTCGGGGGGCTCCGTACCAAGAGACCCAGTACTTC. Translating it yields CASSRGAPYQETQYF.

The gene calls are TRBV7-9 and TRBJ1-1, with D perhaps TRBD1 (6 bases). V shed 2 bases and J shed 5 bases, with 21 bases lying between them. CDR1 SEHNR and CDR2 FQNEAQ come from the germline V gene (reference sequence). The length of the CDR3 is 17 residues. In DNA, the CDR3 is TGTGCCAGCAGCTTAACGGGCGGGGGCCTTGGGGGGACTGAAGCTTTCTTT. Protein: CASSLTGGGLGGTEAFF.

J is TRBJ2-3 and V is TRBV5-1; 11 nucleotides line up with TRBD2. This CDR3 is built from 15 residues. CDR1 SGHRS and CDR2 YFSETQ come from the germline V gene. The J segment lost 5 bases and the V segment lost 0 bases, leaving 2 bases of the junction unmatched. The CDR3 sequence is CASSLDGTSGDTQYF. CDR3 DNA sequence: TGCGCCAGCAGCTTGGATGGGACTAGCGGAGATACGCAGTATTTT.